This paragraph reports one T cell receptor (beta chain). What it recognizes is unknown. CDR1 LGHNA and CDR2 YSLEER come from the germline V gene. This CDR3 spans 15 amino acids. J lost 7 bases, V lost 3 bases, and 3 bases had no gene match. The sample comes from a study of T cells after yellow fever vaccination. General observations from the study: Clonotypes shared by both compartments, CD4 and CD8, made up a small share.

One entry per CDR3 protein results from TCRdb running MiXCR on the 5' RACE reads. The sample yields 65,000 to 90,000 distinct CDR3 sequences, 7.7% seen once. This chain connects TRBV4-3 to TRBJ2-2; TRBD2 aligns across 12 bases. The sequences come from CD8+ T cells sorted from PBMCs, collected on the day of the yellow fever booster vaccination. The sequence derives from a young man who received the YFV17D yellow fever vaccine. The CDR3 loop reads CASSQGLAGIGELFF. The CDR3, as DNA: TGCGCCAGCAGCCAGGGACTAGCGGGCATCGGGGAGCTGTTTTTT.